This T cell receptor beta chain stems from a study of identical twins. TCRdb re-derived calls from the 5' RACE reads in MiXCR, one entry per CDR3 protein. The table has hundreds of thousands of distinct CDR3 sequences, over 9% seen once. This clonotype was detected a few times. V gave up 1 base and J gave up 6 bases, with 22 bases separating them. The CDR3 covers 18 residues. Germline CDR1 is KGHDR and CDR2 is SFDVKD. This sample was also put to use in a study of yellow fever vaccine responses in identical twins.

The chain is built from TRBV24-1 and TRBJ2-3, with a weak D call TRBD2 (6 bases). This receptor was identified in a woman aged 18-29 years in good health. What was sequenced was PBMCs. The CDR3 DNA follows: TGTGCCACCAGTGATTTAGCGGGCAGGGAGAGAGAGGCGGATACGCAGTATTTT. Translation: CATSDLAGREREADTQYF.